This entry lists 13 T cell receptor beta chains sequenced from one sample in a study of blood T cell repertoires in COVID-19. Profiling relied on immunoSEQ multiplex PCR, and the TCRdb table lists in-frame clones only, not all of them. The sample yields around 70,000 clones, 91% seen once. Sequenced: peripheral blood. All receptors derive from a woman in her sixties with active COVID-19.

The V gene is TRBV21-1, the J gene TRBJ1-5; the table's D call TRBD1 went unverified against the DNA. TRBV21-1 is recorded as a pseudogene. There are 20 residues in the CDR3. Here the CDR3 reads CASSKATLQGAEGTNQPQHF. Here the CDR3 DNA reads TGTGCCAGCAGCAAAGCGACCCTACAGGGGGCGGAGGGTACTAATCAGCCCCAGCATTTT.

Worth noting for this clone: A junction end diverges from the germline sequence, so it may reflect a read error. V usage is TRBV7-7 and J usage is TRBJ2-7; weak D call: TRBD2 (5 bases). The CDR3 is 13 residues long. Germline CDR1 reads SSHAT; CDR2 reads FNYEAQ (reference sequence). This chain's CDR3 is CASSETALGEQYF. The CDR3 DNA reads as TGTGCTAGCAGCGAGACGGCACTAGGCGAGCAGTACTTC.

The rearrangement uses TRBV27 and TRBJ1-5, with D tentatively TRBD1 (5 bases). Germline V gene data show CDR1 as MNHEY and CDR2 as SMNVEV (reference sequence). Trimming shortened V by 2 bases and J by 4 bases, and 6 bases separated the two germline ends. This CDR3 is 13 amino acids long. The CDR3 DNA follows: TGTGCCAGCAGTTTACGGGGGAATCAGCCCCAGCATTTT. It codes for CASSLRGNQPQHF.

The chain links TRBV5-6 to TRBJ1-5; 9 bases are shared with TRBD1. V lost 2 bases, J lost 11 bases, and 11 bases stayed unmatched. The CDR3 has 15 residues. Germline CDR1 SGHDT, CDR2 YYEEEE. As DNA, the CDR3 is TGTGCCAGCAGCTTTCGGGGACAGGGCAGGGGAGCCCAGCATTTT. As protein: CASSFRGQGRGAQHF.

This chain connects TRBV12-3 or TRBV12-4 to TRBJ1-2; 7 bases are a match to TRBD1. J was trimmed by 8 bases and V by 7 bases; bases with no gene match: 7. This CDR3 is 12 amino acids long. This CDR3 is CASTVTGVGYTF. In DNA, the CDR3 is TGTGCCAGCACCGTTACAGGGGTCGGCTACACCTTC.

This clone was seen once. The rearrangement joins TRBV5-1 to TRBJ2-5; perhaps TRBD1 as D (6 bases). Between the trimmed V and J ends, which lost 0 bases and 4 bases, there was a span of 10 bases. Germline CDR1 SGHRS, CDR2 YFSETQ. This CDR3 is built from 14 residues. The CDR3 reads CASSLGGPGETQYF. CDR3 coding DNA: TGCGCCAGCAGCTTGGGGGGGCCGGGAGAGACCCAGTACTTC.

V is TRBV4-1 and J is TRBJ2-5, with TRBD2 as a possible D gene (6 bases). Trimming took 0 bases from V and 2 from J, leaving 13 bases between them. CDR3 length: 16 amino acids. Germline CDR1 MGHRA, CDR2 YSYEKL. The CDR3 region is CASSQEQGAGQETQYF. CDR3 DNA sequence: TGCGCCAGCAGCCAAGAGCAGGGAGCGGGTCAAGAGACCCAGTACTTC.

The chain has TRBV19 and TRBJ2-7; 7 bases are a match to TRBD1. The ends lost 3 bases at V and 2 bases at J; junction bases unmatched: 4. From germline, CDR1 is LNHDA and CDR2 SQIVND (reference sequence). This CDR3 region has 14 residues. For the CDR3, the DNA is TGTGCCAGTAGTATGGGGACAGAGACCTACGAGCAGTACTTC. Amino acids: CASSMGTETYEQYF.

CDR3 nucleotides: TGTGCCAGTAGAATCGACGGAACTGGGCGCGGAAACACCATATATTTT. Encoded protein: CASRIDGTGRGNTIYF. The V call is TRBV19, the J call TRBJ1-3, with D hard to call. Between the trimmed V and J ends, which lost 6 bases and 4 bases, there was a span of 19 bases. CDR1 is LNHDA and CDR2 is SQIVND in the germline V gene (reference sequence). The length of the CDR3 is 16 residues.

This clone was counted once. The chain is built from TRBV4-2 and TRBJ1-6; D gene unclear. V was shortened by 0 bases and J by 14 bases, with 8 bases between the two germline ends. This CDR3 is built from 12 residues. Germline CDR1 is LGHNA and CDR2 is YNFKEQ. CDR3 nucleotides: TGTGCCAGCAGCCAAGATTCCGGGGCCCTCCACTTT. It codes for CASSQDSGALHF.

This chain links TRBV6-6 with TRBJ1-4; D is ambiguous. Germline V lookup: CDR1 MNHNY, CDR2 SVGAGI (reference sequence). V was trimmed by 10 bases and J by 5 bases, leaving 14 bases between them. This CDR3 has 13 amino acids. The DNA of the CDR3 is TGTGCCATAAAGACCGACACAAATGAAAAACTGTTTTTT. Translation gives CAIKTDTNEKLFF.

The gene calls are TRBV2 and TRBJ2-3, with 10 bases fitting TRBD2. Germline V gives CDR1 SNHLY, CDR2 FYNNEI. J lost 2 bases, V lost 5 bases, and 4 bases had no gene match. The CDR3 loop spans 15 amino acids. The CDR3: CASSTSGVNTDTQYF. The CDR3 region has the DNA TGTGCCAGCAGTACTAGCGGGGTTAACACAGATACGCAGTATTTT. The full variable domain, rest sourced from reference TRBV2 and TRBJ2-3, is EPEVTQTPSHQVTQMGQEVILRCVPISNHLYFYWYRQILGQKVEFLVSFYNNEISEKSEIFDDQFSVERPDGSNFTLKIRSTKLEDSAMYFCASSTSGVNTDTQYFGPGTRLTVL.

The chain links TRBV6-5 to TRBJ2-5; possible D gene TRBD1, 6 bases. This CDR3 has 14 residues. The germline gives CDR1 MNHEY, CDR2 SVGAGI. Trimming took 5 bases from V and 3 from J, leaving 13 bases between them. Written as DNA, the CDR3 is TGTGCCAGCAGTCCAGGACAGCCCGAAGAGACCCAGTACTTC. Protein: CASSPGQPEETQYF.